The 14 T cell receptor beta chains below come from one sample, sequenced in a study of blood T cell repertoires in COVID-19 (dated by TCRdb to the early 2020s). The library was produced with the immunoSEQ multiplex PCR assay. TCRdb took over this immuneACCESS table, retaining in-frame rearrangements with V and J assigned. Such tables are incomplete; in checked studies, under half of the missing clones stem from an unresolved V gene, and the remainder is unexplained. This sample is represented by roughly 100,000 clones; around 90% of them were singletons. The ten largest make up about 5.7% of the sample. The source material was peripheral blood. The receptors originated from a woman between 45 and 60 years old with COVID-19, enrolled during active disease.

This clone was recorded once. The chain recombines TRBV18 with TRBJ2-3, with D unresolved. The CDR3 has 15 amino acids. The V end was cut by 0 bases, the J end by 2 bases, with 9 bases between. Germline assignment: CDR1 KGHSH and CDR2 LQKENI. The CDR3: CASSPPSVSTDTQYF. The CDR3 nucleotides are TGTGCCAGCTCACCACCGAGCGTTTCCACAGATACGCAGTATTTT.

The rearrangement uses TRBV6-2 or TRBV6-3 and TRBJ1-3; possible D gene TRBD1, 5 bases. Germline V gene lookup returns CDR1 MNHEY and CDR2 SVGEGT. The CDR3 has 16 residues. V shed 2 bases and J shed 0 bases, with 11 bases lying between them. The CDR3 reads CASSYTRVYSGNTIYF. The CDR3 DNA is TGTGCCAGCAGTTACACCAGGGTCTACTCTGGAAACACCATATATTTT.

This rearrangement joins TRBV19 to TRBJ2-5; the D gene is possibly TRBD1 (5 bases). This CDR3 spans 14 amino acids. The V end lost 2 bases, the J end lost 5 bases, and 12 bases lay between the germline ends. Germline V CDR1 and CDR2: LNHDA, SQIVND (reference sequence). The CDR3 nucleotides are TGTGCCAGTAGTATACAGGGCGCTGGGGAGACCCAGTACTTC. Protein: CASSIQGAGETQYF.

The genes are TRBV29-1 and TRBJ2-2; TRBD2 matches 10 bases. There are 15 residues in the CDR3. From germline, CDR1 is SQVTM and CDR2 ANQGSEA. Unmatched junction bases numbered 5, after V lost 1 base and J lost 6 bases. The CDR3, as DNA: TGCAGCGTTGAAGGTCTAGCGGGGGACTCCGGGGAGCTGTTTTTT. It translates to CSVEGLAGDSGELFF.

The V and J genes are TRBV5-4 and TRBJ2-5; 7 bases agree with TRBD1. This CDR3 is built from 13 residues. V lost 4 bases and J lost 1; bases outside the gene matches: 1. Germline loops: CDR1 SGHNT, CDR2 YYREEE (reference sequence). This CDR3 is CASSRDSQETQYF. CDR3 DNA sequence: TGTGCCAGCAGCCGGGACAGCCAAGAGACCCAGTACTTC.

The CDR3 bases are TGTGCCAGCAGTTTATCCCAGGGGCGGGTTGCTTTCTTT. As protein: CASSLSQGRVAFF. The chain carries TRBV28 and TRBJ1-1; D is perhaps TRBD1 (6 bases). The CDR3 loop spans 13 amino acids. V lost 1 base to trimming and J lost 11 bases, with 14 bases between them. CDR1 is MDHEN and CDR2 is SYDVKM in the germline V gene.

V is TRBV27 and J is TRBJ1-5; TRBD1 is a possible D gene (6 bases). CDR1 and CDR2 (germline): MNHEY, SMNVEV (reference sequence). The germline V and J ends were trimmed by 6 bases and 7 bases, with 13 bases remaining between them. CDR3 length equals 13 residues. CDR3 in DNA: TGTGCCAGCAGCGCATGGGGGCGCCAGCCCCAGCATTTT. Translating gives CASSAWGRQPQHF.

The chain combines TRBV18 with TRBJ2-3; 13 bases map to TRBD2. The CDR3 is made up of 17 amino acids. V trimming: 6 bases; J trimming: 5 bases; junction bases outside the gene matches: 11. Germline V CDR1 and CDR2: KGHSH, LQKENI. As DNA, the CDR3 is TGTGCCAGCTCCCGGGGACTAGCGGGATCTGGAGGAGATACGCAGTATTTT. Protein sequence: CASSRGLAGSGGDTQYF.

This clone was seen only once. This chain links TRBV6-5 with TRBJ2-1; 10 bases align to TRBD1. The germline V gene has CDR1 MNHEY and CDR2 SVGAGI. The CDR3 contains 15 residues. After removal of 6 bases from V and 4 bases from J, the junction contained 6 bases not matched to a gene. DNA of the CDR3: TGTGCCAGCAGACTCGGGACAGGGGTATACAATGAGCAGTTCTTC. This encodes CASRLGTGVYNEQFF.

The chain joins TRBV6-5 to TRBJ1-5, with D possibly TRBD1 on 5 matching bases. The CDR3 is 15 residues long. The germline V and J ends were trimmed by 6 bases and 0 bases, with 12 bases remaining between them. Per germline, CDR1 MNHEY and CDR2 SVGAGI. CDR3 sequence (DNA): TGTGCCAGCAGAAGACAGAGCAATAGCAATCAGCCCCAGCATTTT. Translation gives CASRRQSNSNQPQHF.

The chain combines TRBV7-3 with TRBJ2-2; 15 nucleotides match TRBD2. The CDR3 loop spans 20 amino acids. V gave up 3 bases and J gave up 0 bases; unmatched junction bases: 8. Germline loops: CDR1 SGHTA, CDR2 FQGTGA. CDR3 sequence: CASSFGLAGGNSANTGELFF. CDR3 bases: TGTGCCAGCAGCTTCGGACTAGCGGGGGGGAATTCCGCGAACACCGGGGAGCTGTTTTTT.

This rearrangement joins TRBV7-2 to TRBJ2-1, with 14 nucleotides matching TRBD2. The V gene's germline CDR1 is SGHTA and CDR2 FQGNSA. The V segment lost 5 bases and the J segment 4 bases; nucleotides outside the gene matches: 7. This CDR3 has 17 residues. This CDR3 reads CASSPRTSGGPYNEQFF. The CDR3, as DNA: TGTGCCAGCAGCCCTCGGACTAGCGGGGGGCCGTACAATGAGCAGTTCTTC. The full variable domain, completed using reference TRBV7-2 and TRBJ2-1, is GAGVSQSPSNKVTEKGKDVELRCDPISGHTALYWYRQSLGQGLEFLIYFQGNSAPDKSGLPSDRFSAERTGGSVSTLTIQRTQQEDSAVYLCASSPRTSGGPYNEQFFGPGTRLTVL.

The J gene is TRBJ2-1, the V gene TRBV5-8, with 8 positions matching TRBD2. Trimming cost V 5 bases and J 6 bases; bases outside gene matches: 10. CDR3 length equals 15 residues. Germline V gene lookup returns CDR1 SGHTS and CDR2 YDEGEE. This CDR3 is CASRRPGLGVNEQFF. Here the CDR3 DNA reads TGTGCCAGCAGACGCCCGGGACTAGGTGTCAATGAGCAGTTCTTC.

The rearrangement uses TRBV11-2 and TRBJ1-1; no reliable D call. This CDR3 comprises 13 residues. Trimming took 5 bases from V and 0 from J, leaving 7 bases between them. CDR1 and CDR2 from the germline V gene are SGHAT and FQNNGV. For the CDR3, the DNA is TGTGCCAGCAGCCGCGAGTTGAACACTGAAGCTTTCTTT. It yields the protein CASSRELNTEAFF.